The rows below give T cell receptor beta chains drawn from one sample of a study of response to subunit inactivated influenza vaccine. TCRdb recomputed calls from the RT-PCR reads with MiXCR, one row per CDR3 protein. This sample has 500,000 to 750,000 distinct CDR3 sequences, with approximately 15% found just once. The sample in question was PBMCs from blood, obtained about 13 days after vaccination. Receptors were obtained from a man in his forties or fifties who received an inactivated influenza vaccine. Both conserved end residues are part of each CDR3. A D gene is named only where the DNA matches it firmly. Clone size is stated in some rows and not others, as once, few, many or a class when expanded.

clone_size,j_call,d_call,v_call,cdr3_aa,cdr3_nt
.,TRBJ2-7,.,TRBV4-1,CASSHQGPYEQYF,TGCGCCAGCAGCCATCAGGGACCCTACGAGCAGTACTTC
few,TRBJ1-6,TRBD1,TRBV10-2,CASRQGGPLHF,TGCGCCAGCAGGCAGGGGGGACCCCTCCACTTT
.,TRBJ1-4,.,TRBV7-9,CASTPPPGLGKLFF,TGTGCCAGCACCCCACCCCCCGGGCTAGGAAAACTGTTTTTT
.,TRBJ2-2,.,TRBV25-1,CASSETSLDHGELFF,TGTGCCAGCAGTGAAACCAGTCTCGACCACGGGGAGCTGTTTTTT
.,TRBJ2-2,.,TRBV11-2,CASSPSTRGTGELFF,TGTGCCAGCAGCCCCTCTACTAGAGGCACCGGGGAGCTGTTTTTT
.,TRBJ2-3,TRBD2,TRBV29-1,CSVEVLAGGPADTQYF,TGCAGCGTTGAAGTTTTAGCGGGAGGGCCCGCAGATACGCAGTATTTT
.,TRBJ2-3,.,TRBV5-1,CASSKGVGRHVSDTQYF,TGCGCCAGCAGCAAGGGGGTTGGCAGGCATGTTTCGGATACGCAGTATTTT
.,TRBJ2-7,.,TRBV18,CASGTAEPREQYF,TGTGCCAGCGGGACGGCCGAACCCCGCGAGCAGTACTTC
.,TRBJ2-5,.,TRBV9,CASSVGRREETQYF,TGTGCCAGCAGCGTAGGGAGGCGGGAAGAGACCCAGTACTTC
.,TRBJ1-1,.,TRBV15,CATSRGTTILDEAFF,TGTGCCACCAGCAGAGGAACGACAATTTTAGATGAAGCTTTCTTT
.,TRBJ2-1,TRBD1,TRBV7-2,CASSFQGVGRYNEQFF,TGTGCCAGCAGCTTTCAGGGGGTAGGTCGCTACAATGAGCAGTTCTTC
few,TRBJ2-4,TRBD2,TRBV7-9,CASSLRGAIQYF,TGTGCCAGCAGCTTGCGGGGGGCCATTCAGTACTTC
.,TRBJ1-5,.,TRBV27,CASSLFPGTHFAGNQPQHF,TGTGCCAGCAGTTTATTTCCCGGGACTCATTTCGCGGGCAATCAGCCCCAGCATTTT
.,TRBJ2-7,.,TRBV20-1,CSALIRGPAYEQYF,TGCAGTGCACTCATCCGAGGGCCGGCCTACGAGCAGTACTTC
.,TRBJ2-5,TRBD1,TRBV12-3/TRBV12-4,CASSRDGQVGQETQYF,TGTGCCAGCAGCCGGGACGGACAGGTGGGGCAAGAGACCCAGTACTTC
.,TRBJ2-3,.,TRBV20-1,CSVPVLGPDTQYF,TGCAGTGTCCCCGTACTAGGCCCAGATACGCAGTATTTT
.,TRBJ2-3,.,TRBV29-1,CSVSTQRDTQYF,TGCAGCGTCTCCACCCAGAGAGATACGCAGTATTTT
.,TRBJ2-3,.,TRBV20-1,CSARDGGKDTQYF,TGCAGTGCTAGGGACGGGGGCAAAGATACGCAGTATTTT
few,TRBJ1-3,TRBD1,TRBV5-1,CASSPDRGRFGNTIYF,TGCGCCAGCAGCCCGGACAGGGGGCGATTTGGAAACACCATATATTTT
few,TRBJ2-2,.,TRBV5-1,CASSLGGTGPGELFF,TGCGCCAGCAGCTTGGGCGGGACTGGCCCCGGGGAGCTGTTTTTT